These 14 T cell receptor beta chains were sequenced from one sample in a study of blood T cell repertoires in COVID-19. TCRdb's table, derived via immunoSEQ multiplex PCR, lists solely in-frame clones and lacks some. This table holds 220,000 or so clones, around 90% found once. Input material: PBMCs or T cells enriched from blood (not recorded which). These receptors all come from a man younger than 40 who had been exposed to COVID-19.

The chain has TRBV2 and TRBJ1-5, with a weak D call TRBD1 (6 bases). The germline gives CDR1 SNHLY, CDR2 FYNNEI. With 6 bases removed from V and 2 bases from J, the gap between germline ends came to 17 bases. CDR3 length equals 16 residues. CDR3 residues: CASSPLWGGGNQPQHF. As DNA, the CDR3 is TGTGCCAGCAGCCCGCTTTGGGGGGGCGGCAATCAGCCCCAGCATTTT.

The chain carries TRBV9 and TRBJ1-6; TRBD1 is a possible D gene (6 bases). V was shortened by 3 bases and J by 5 bases, with 12 bases between the two germline ends. This CDR3 comprises 15 residues. Per germline, CDR1 SGDLS and CDR2 YYNGEE. The CDR3 DNA reads as TGTGCCAGCAGCGCGCCGACAGGAAATAATTCACCCCTCCACTTT. As protein: CASSAPTGNNSPLHF.

The chain couples TRBV3-1 (or the pseudogene TRBV3-2) to TRBJ2-7, with a weak D call TRBD2 (6 bases). CDR1 and CDR2 (germline): LGHDT, YNNKEL (reference sequence). V was pared by 6 bases and J by 3 bases, with 9 bases between. This CDR3 has 12 residues. The CDR3 DNA follows: TGTGCCAGCAGGTCCGGGAGCTACGAGCAGTACTTC. Its protein is CASRSGSYEQYF.

This clone was counted once. The V call is TRBV7-2, the J call TRBJ1-3, with D hard to call. Germline V CDR1 and CDR2: SGHTA, FQGNSA. CDR3 length equals 13 residues. V was shortened by 6 bases and J by 8 bases, with 14 bases between the two germline ends. CDR3 amino acids: CASSFSRGDTIYF. The CDR3 DNA sequence: TGTGCCAGCAGTTTCTCACGAGGCGACACCATATATTTT.

The chain links TRBV10-3 to TRBJ1-1, with D tentatively TRBD1 (5 bases). This CDR3 has 15 residues. Germline CDR1 ENHRY, CDR2 SYGVKD. Trimming left V 2 bases short and J 3 bases short, with 13 bases between. The CDR3 DNA reads TGTGCCATCAGTGAGCCGGGGGGGAGGGACACTGAAGCTTTCTTT. The encoded protein is CAISEPGGRDTEAFF.

This rearrangement joins TRBV7-6 to TRBJ1-1; D possibly corresponds to TRBD1 (5 bases). CDR3 size: 15 residues. Germline loops: CDR1 SGHVS, CDR2 FNYEAQ. The V end was cut by 4 bases, the J end by 4 bases, with 16 bases between. The CDR3 DNA is TGTGCCAGCAGCTCTGACCACGGGGGAGGCACTGAAGCTTTCTTT. Its protein product is CASSSDHGGGTEAFF.

The gene calls are TRBV3-1 (or the pseudogene TRBV3-2) and TRBJ1-3; 12 bases align to TRBD1. The V and J ends lost 4 bases and 4 bases, in that order; junction bases with no gene match: 5. This CDR3 has 16 amino acids. Germline CDR1 is LGHDT and CDR2 is YNNKEL (reference sequence). CDR3 region: CASSPGQGASGNTIYF. The CDR3 DNA reads as TGTGCCAGCAGCCCGGGACAGGGGGCGTCAGGAAACACCATATATTTT.

The gene calls are TRBV6-8 and TRBJ2-2; TRBD1 matches at 8 bases. This CDR3 comprises 15 residues. Germline V gives CDR1 MNHGY, CDR2 SAAAGT. Trimming took 10 bases from V and 5 from J; bases not matched to a gene: 12. This CDR3 reads CATINRQGWTGELFF. CDR3 DNA sequence: TGTGCCACCATCAATAGACAGGGGTGGACCGGGGAGCTGTTTTTT.

The CDR3 DNA sequence: TGTGCCAGTAACCAGGGGGCCTTGTTCACTGAAGCTTTCTTT. This translates into CASNQGALFTEAFF. V usage is TRBV19 and J usage is TRBJ1-1, with TRBD1 matching over 8 bases. This CDR3 region has 14 residues. Germline lookup yields CDR1 LNHDA and CDR2 SQIVND (reference sequence). The V and J ends lost 7 bases and 4 bases, in that order; junction bases with no gene match: 8.

CDR3: CASSQLRNEKLFF. In DNA form, the CDR3 reads TGCGCCAGCAGCCAACTGAGGAATGAAAAACTGTTTTTT. J is TRBJ1-4 and V is TRBV4-1; no firm D call. The V end was cut by 2 bases, the J end by 5 bases, with 6 bases between. CDR1 is MGHRA and CDR2 is YSYEKL in the germline V gene. The CDR3 contains 13 residues.

This clone has just one count. The chain is built from TRBV5-1 and TRBJ2-5; the D is unclear. This CDR3 spans 13 amino acids. Germline V gives CDR1 SGHRS, CDR2 YFSETQ. Trimming shortened V by 2 bases and J by 0 bases, and 5 bases separated the two germline ends. In nucleotides, the CDR3 is TGCGCCAGCAGCTTCCCTAACCAAGAGACCCAGTACTTC. It specifies CASSFPNQETQYF.

V gene TRBV12-5 combines with J gene TRBJ2-1; 11 bases are shared with TRBD1. The germline V gene encodes CDR1 LGHNT and CDR2 FRNRAP. The CDR3 consists of 17 residues. J lost 6 bases, V lost 8 bases, and 15 bases had no gene match. The CDR3 nucleotides read TGTGCTAGTCGGACAGGGGGCTCCCCGGTGGCTATCAATGAGCAGTTCTTC. This codes for CASRTGGSPVAINEQFF.

Written as DNA, the CDR3 is TGCGCCAGCAAGGGACAACCCTACGAGCAGTACTTC. Its translation is CASKGQPYEQYF. This rearrangement joins TRBV5-1 to TRBJ2-7; the D gene is possibly TRBD1 (6 bases). Germline V lookup: CDR1 SGHRS, CDR2 YFSETQ. Trimming took off 6 bases at V and 2 bases at J, with 9 bases between the two ends. There are 12 residues in the CDR3. The full variable domain, rest sourced from reference TRBV5-1 and TRBJ2-7, is KAGVTQTPRYLIKTRGQQVTLSCSPISGHRSVSWYQQTPGQGLQFLFEYFSETQRNKGNFPGRFSGRQFSNSRSEMNVSTLELGDSALYLCASKGQPYEQYFGPGTRLTVT.

V gene TRBV19 combines with J gene TRBJ1-1, with 11 bases that match TRBD1. The V gene's germline CDR1 is LNHDA and CDR2 SQIVND (reference sequence). With 9 bases clipped from V and 3 bases from J, the junction kept 3 bases outside the gene matches. This CDR3 region has 13 residues. The DNA for the CDR3 is TGTGCCAGCAGGACAGGGGGCGACACTGAAGCTTTCTTT. Its protein is CASRTGGDTEAFF.